A single sample gave rise to the 2 T cell receptor beta chains below, sequenced in a study of Tregs in tolerant kidney transplant recipients. This table comes from immunoSEQ multiplex PCR, and its TCRdb copy is limited to in-frame clones, with some not included. The sample records over 50,000 clones, approximately 82% being singletons. Sequencing was performed on CD4+ T cells from blood. These receptor sequences come from a human donor in good health.

This clone was detected only a few times. Other DNA sequences in the same sample also yield this CDR3. The chain has TRBV5-1 and TRBJ2-7; no definite D call. CDR1 is SGHRS and CDR2 is YFSETQ in the germline V gene. V was pared by 0 bases and J by 0 bases, with 4 bases between. The CDR3 totals 13 residues. CDR3: CASSLGSSYEQYF. The CDR3 nucleotides are TGCGCCAGCAGCTTGGGAAGCTCCTACGAGCAGTACTTC.

The chain carries TRBV6-1 and TRBJ2-1; D unresolved. The CDR3 extends over 10 amino acids. V was clipped by 5 bases and J by 4 bases, with 0 bases between them. Germline assignment: CDR1 MNHNS and CDR2 SASEGT. In DNA form, the CDR3 reads TGTGCCAGCAGTTACAATGAGCAGTTCTTC. It is translated as CASSYNEQFF.